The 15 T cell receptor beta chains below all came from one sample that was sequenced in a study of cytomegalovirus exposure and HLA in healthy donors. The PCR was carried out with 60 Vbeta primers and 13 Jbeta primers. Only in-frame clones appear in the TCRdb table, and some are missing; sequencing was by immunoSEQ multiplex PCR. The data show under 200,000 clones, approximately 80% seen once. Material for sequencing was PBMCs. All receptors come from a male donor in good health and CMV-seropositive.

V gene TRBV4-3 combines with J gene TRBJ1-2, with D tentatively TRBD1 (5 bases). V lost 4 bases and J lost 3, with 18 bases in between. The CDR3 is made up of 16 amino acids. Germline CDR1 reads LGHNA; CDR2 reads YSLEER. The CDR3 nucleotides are TGCGCCAGCAGCCCCTCTCAGGGCCCGGTGGACTATGGCTACACCTTC. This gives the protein CASSPSQGPVDYGYTF.

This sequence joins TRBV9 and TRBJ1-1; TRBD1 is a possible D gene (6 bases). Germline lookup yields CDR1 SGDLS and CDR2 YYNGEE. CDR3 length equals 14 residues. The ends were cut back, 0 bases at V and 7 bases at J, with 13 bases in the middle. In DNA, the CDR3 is TGTGCCAGCAGCGTAGCGAATAACAGGGATGAAGCTTTCTTT. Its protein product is CASSVANNRDEAFF.

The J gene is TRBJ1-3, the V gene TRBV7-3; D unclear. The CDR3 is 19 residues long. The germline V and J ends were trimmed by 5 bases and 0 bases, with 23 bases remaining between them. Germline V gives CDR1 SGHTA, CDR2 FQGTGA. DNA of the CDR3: TGTGCCAGCAGCACCCTCTGGCCAAACGCTTCGGGCTCTGGAAACACCATATATTTT. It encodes CASSTLWPNASGSGNTIYF.

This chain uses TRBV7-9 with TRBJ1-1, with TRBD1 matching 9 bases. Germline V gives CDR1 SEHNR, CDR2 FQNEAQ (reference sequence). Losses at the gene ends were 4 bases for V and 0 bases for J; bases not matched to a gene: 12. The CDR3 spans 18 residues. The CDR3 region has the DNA TGTGCCAGCAGCTCGTTCAACCGACAGGGGGGGATGAACACTGAAGCTTTCTTT. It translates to CASSSFNRQGGMNTEAFF.

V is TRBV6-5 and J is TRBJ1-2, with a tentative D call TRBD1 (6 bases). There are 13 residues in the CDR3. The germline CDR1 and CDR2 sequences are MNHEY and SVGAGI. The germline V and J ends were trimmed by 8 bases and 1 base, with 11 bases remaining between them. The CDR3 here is CASSDSLNYGYTF. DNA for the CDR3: TGTGCCAGCTCGGACAGTCTTAACTATGGCTACACCTTC.

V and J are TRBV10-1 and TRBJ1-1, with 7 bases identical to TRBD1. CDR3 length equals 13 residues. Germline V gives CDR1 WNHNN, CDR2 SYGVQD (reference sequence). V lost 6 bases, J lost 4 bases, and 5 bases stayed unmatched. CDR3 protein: CASSPGQSTEAFF. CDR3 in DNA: TGCGCCAGCAGCCCGGGACAGAGCACTGAAGCTTTCTTT.

CDR3 in amino acids: CASSPRGGNEQFF. The CDR3 DNA is TGTGCCAGCAGCCCTCGGGGAGGAAATGAGCAGTTCTTC. V is TRBV13 and J is TRBJ2-1, with a possible D match to TRBD2 (6 bases). The germline V gene has CDR1 PRHDT and CDR2 FYEKMQ (reference sequence). The CDR3 totals 13 residues. The V and J ends lost 5 bases and 7 bases respectively, with 12 bases between them.

CDR3 nucleotide sequence: TGTGCCTCCTTTCGGAGCTTTATCTATGGCTACACCTTC. Residues: CASFRSFIYGYTF. The chain uses TRBV6-1 and TRBJ1-2; D uncertain. The CDR3 contains 13 residues. Trimming left V 11 bases short and J 4 bases short, with 17 bases between. Germline CDR1 and CDR2: MNHNS and SASEGT.

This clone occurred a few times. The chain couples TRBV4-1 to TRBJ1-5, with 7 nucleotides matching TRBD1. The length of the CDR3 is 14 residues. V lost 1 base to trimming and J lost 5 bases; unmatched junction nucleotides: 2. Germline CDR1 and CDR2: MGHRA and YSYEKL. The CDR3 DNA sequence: TGCGCCAGCAGCCAAGGACAGGGTTATCAGCCCCAGCATTTT. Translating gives CASSQGQGYQPQHF.

The CDR3 protein is CASSLRGTGGSYNEQFF. CDR3 bases: TGTGCCAGCAGCTTACGAGGGACAGGGGGCTCCTACAATGAGCAGTTCTTC. The rearrangement uses TRBV11-2 and TRBJ2-1, with TRBD1 matching 11 bases. The CDR3 runs to 17 residues. Trimming cost V 2 bases and J 0 bases; bases outside gene matches: 3. Germline V gives CDR1 SGHAT, CDR2 FQNNGV. Full variable domain (missing parts from reference TRBV11-2 and TRBJ2-1): EAGVAQSPRYKIIEKRQSVAFWCNPISGHATLYWYQQILGQGPKLLIQFQNNGVVDDSQLPKDRFSAERLKGVDSTLKIQPAKLEDSAVYLCASSLRGTGGSYNEQFFGPGTRLTVL.

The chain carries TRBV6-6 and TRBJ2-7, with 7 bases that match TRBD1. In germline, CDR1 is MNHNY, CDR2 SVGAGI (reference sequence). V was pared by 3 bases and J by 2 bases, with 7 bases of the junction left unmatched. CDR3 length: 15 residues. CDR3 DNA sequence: TGTGCCAGCAGTTATTTGGGTACAGGGGCCTACGAGCAGTACTTC. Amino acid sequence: CASSYLGTGAYEQYF.

The CDR3 sequence is CARSLGQGTGLNEQYF. The CDR3 bases are TGTGCCAGAAGCTTGGGACAGGGGACAGGGCTGAACGAGCAGTACTTC. This chain joins TRBV5-3 and TRBJ2-7, with 9 bases identical to TRBD1. TRBV5-3 is an ORF, with its function uncertain. Trimming removed 0 bases from V and 5 bases from J; junction bases left unmatched: 9. The CDR3 runs to 16 residues.

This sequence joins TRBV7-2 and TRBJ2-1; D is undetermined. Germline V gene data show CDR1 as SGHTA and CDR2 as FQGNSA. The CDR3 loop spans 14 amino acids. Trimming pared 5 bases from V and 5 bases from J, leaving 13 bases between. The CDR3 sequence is CASSTLVDHNEQFF. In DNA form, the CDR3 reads TGTGCCAGCAGCACGCTAGTAGACCACAATGAGCAGTTCTTC.

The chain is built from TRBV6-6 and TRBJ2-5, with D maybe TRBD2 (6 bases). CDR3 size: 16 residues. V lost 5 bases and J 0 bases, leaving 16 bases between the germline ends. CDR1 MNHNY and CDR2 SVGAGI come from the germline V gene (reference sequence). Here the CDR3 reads CASSRTGTGNQETQYF. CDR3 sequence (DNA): TGTGCCAGCAGTCGGACCGGGACTGGAAACCAAGAGACCCAGTACTTC.

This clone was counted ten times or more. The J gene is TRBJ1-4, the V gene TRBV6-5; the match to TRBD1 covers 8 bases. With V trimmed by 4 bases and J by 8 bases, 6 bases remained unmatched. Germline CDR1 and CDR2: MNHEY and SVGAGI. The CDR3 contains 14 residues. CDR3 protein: CASSFDRGGEKLFF. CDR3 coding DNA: TGTGCCAGCAGTTTCGACAGGGGAGGCGAAAAACTGTTTTTT.